The rows below give T cell receptor beta chains drawn from one sample of a study of regulatory T cells in long-lasting Graves disease. TCRdb re-analysed the multiplex PCR reads in MiXCR, keeping a single row per CDR3 protein. The sample contains about 430,000 distinct CDR3 sequences, 20% to 25% of which appear only once. Sequencing was performed on peripheral blood mononuclear cells (PBMCs), taken when the disease was refractory, from a patient treated with antithyroid drugs. Receptor source: a female donor with Graves disease. CDR3s include the opening cysteine and the closing phenylalanine or tryptophan. A D gene is named only where the DNA matches it firmly. Only part of the rows carry a size: once, few, many, or a class if the clone is expanded.

j_call	d_call	clone_size	v_call	cdr3_nt	cdr3_aa
TRBJ2-1	NA	NA	TRBV2	TGTGCCAGCAGCCTCGGGACGTATCGGTACAATGAGCAGTTCTTC	CASSLGTYRYNEQFF
TRBJ1-2	NA	many	TRBV6-2/TRBV6-3	TGTGCCAGCAGTTACGGGGACGGCTACACCTTC	CASSYGDGYTF
TRBJ1-5	TRBD1	many	TRBV28	TGTGCCAGCAGTTCGTCCCGGGACAGGGTCGATCAGCCCCAGCATTTT	CASSSSRDRVDQPQHF
TRBJ1-5	TRBD1	NA	TRBV6-1	TGTGCCAGCGGAGGGGGACAGGGCAATCAGCCCCAGCATTTT	CASGGGQGNQPQHF
TRBJ1-1	TRBD1	few	TRBV2	TGTGCCAGCAGTGAAGAGGGGGCGGTCACTGAAGCTTTCTTT	CASSEEGAVTEAFF
TRBJ2-7	NA	NA	TRBV20-1	TGCAGTGCGAATAGCCCCGTCTCTACCTTCGAGCAGTACTTC	CSANSPVSTFEQYF
TRBJ1-3	NA	few	TRBV12-3/TRBV12-4	TGTGCCAGCAGTTTTGGGGGGGCGGGTGGAGACACCATATATTTT	CASSFGGAGGDTIYF
TRBJ2-1	TRBD2	NA	TRBV7-6	TGTGCCAGCAGCGCTTCCGGGACTAGCTCTAGTGAGCAGTTCTTC	CASSASGTSSSEQFF
TRBJ2-3	TRBD2	NA	TRBV20-1	TGCAGTGGGTCATTGGGGCCAGCGGGGATCACAGATACGCAGTATTTT	CSGSLGPAGITDTQYF
TRBJ2-5	NA	many	TRBV6-1	TGTGCCAGCACCGACCGGGCCAACAGGCTCCAAGAGACCCAGTACTTC	CASTDRANRLQETQYF
TRBJ2-2	NA	many	TRBV5-4	TGTGCCAGCAGTTTGGGGGGAGACGGGGAGCTGTTTTTT	CASSLGGDGELFF
TRBJ1-5	TRBD1	many	TRBV12-3/TRBV12-4	TGTGCCAGCAGACCGGGACAGGGCAGTGGCAATCAGCCCCAGCATTTT	CASRPGQGSGNQPQHF
TRBJ1-2	TRBD1	many	TRBV2	TGTGCCAGCAGTGAAACAGGGGGCTATGGCTACACCTTC	CASSETGGYGYTF
TRBJ2-7	TRBD2	many	TRBV28	TGTGCCAGCAGCCATGGGACTAGCGGGACCTACGAGCAGTACTTC	CASSHGTSGTYEQYF
TRBJ1-3	TRBD1	many	TRBV2	TGTGCCAGCGAAAGACAGGGCTCTGGAAACACCATATATTTT	CASERQGSGNTIYF
TRBJ1-5	TRBD1	few	TRBV9	TGTGCCAGCAGCGTAGGTGTCCTGGAGGGGGCTGCAAGCCAGCATTTT	CASSVGVLEGAASQHF
TRBJ2-7	NA	NA	TRBV27	TGTGCCAGCCGGTCTGGGGTTTTCGGCTCCTACGAGCAGTACTTC	CASRSGVFGSYEQYF
TRBJ2-5	TRBD1	many	TRBV27	TGTGCCAGCAGTACGCGGACAGGTGGGGTGGAGACCCAGTACTTC	CASSTRTGGVETQYF
TRBJ1-1	TRBD1	many	TRBV12-3/TRBV12-4	TGTGCCAGCAGTGGGCGACAGGGGAAGAACACTGAAGCTTTCTTT	CASSGRQGKNTEAFF
TRBJ1-6	TRBD1	NA	TRBV28	TGTGCCAGCAGTTTACCGGGACAGCTCTCCTATAATTCACCCCTCCACTTT	CASSLPGQLSYNSPLHF
TRBJ2-3	TRBD2	NA	TRBV11-2	TGTGCCAGCAGTTCCGGGATCGGGAGGCAGTTTCTTTGGGACACAGATACGCAGTATTTT	CASSSGIGRQFLWDTDTQYF
TRBJ1-2	NA	many	TRBV12-3/TRBV12-4	TGTGCCAGCAGTTTAGTAGGGGGGGCCGGTGGCTACACCTTC	CASSLVGGAGGYTF
TRBJ2-4	TRBD2	NA	TRBV5-1	TGCGCCAGCAGCTTGGAGGGTCGGGGGGTCGCCAAAAACATTCAGTACTTC	CASSLEGRGVAKNIQYF
TRBJ1-3	TRBD1	NA	TRBV28	TGTGCCAGCGGGACAGGGGGAAACACCATATATTTT	CASGTGGNTIYF
TRBJ1-2	TRBD1	NA	TRBV5-5	TGTACCAGCAGTCAGACAGGGGAATATGGCTACACCTTC	CTSSQTGEYGYTF
TRBJ2-1	NA	NA	TRBV29-1	TGCAGCGCTTGGACTGGTGTATACAATGAGCAGTTCTTC	CSAWTGVYNEQFF
TRBJ2-2	NA	many	TRBV6-1	TGTGCCAGCAGACTACAGGATAACACCGGGGAGCTGTTTTTT	CASRLQDNTGELFF
TRBJ2-7	TRBD2	few	TRBV29-1	TGCAGCGTTGAAGAGTTAGCGGGAGGGTCCCACGAGCAGTACTTC	CSVEELAGGSHEQYF
TRBJ1-3	TRBD1	NA	TRBV3-1	TGTGCCAGCAGCCAGGACCCGGGACAGGGGCGCTCAAGCACCATATATTTT	CASSQDPGQGRSSTIYF
TRBJ1-2	NA	many	TRBV12-3/TRBV12-4	TGTGCCAGCAGGGGGGCCGGCGTAGGGAAGAACTATGGCTACACCTTC	CASRGAGVGKNYGYTF
TRBJ2-5	NA	many	TRBV28	TGTGCCAGCAGCCCCGAGTGGAGGACCCAGTACTTC	CASSPEWRTQYF
TRBJ2-6	NA	many	TRBV12-3/TRBV12-4	TGTGCCAGCAGTTTTGATTCCTCCTCCTCTGGGGCCAACGTCCTGACTTTC	CASSFDSSSSGANVLTF
TRBJ2-7	TRBD2	NA	TRBV6-4	TGTGCCAGCAGAGGTTGGCGGGAGGACTCCTACGAGCAGTACTTC	CASRGWREDSYEQYF
TRBJ1-1	NA	NA	TRBV19	TGTGCCAGTAGTAGGGGTATGGGGAGCACTGAAGCTTTCTTT	CASSRGMGSTEAFF
TRBJ2-7	NA	many	TRBV2	TGTGCCAGCCGATGGGACACCTACGAGCAGTACTTC	CASRWDTYEQYF
TRBJ2-1	NA	few	TRBV20-1	TGCAGTGCTAGAGATGCGGAGCGGCACCTCTACAATGAGCAGTTCTTC	CSARDAERHLYNEQFF
TRBJ2-3	NA	few	TRBV7-2	TGTGCCAGCAGCTTAGGTCTAGCTCCTAGCACAGATACGCAGTATTTT	CASSLGLAPSTDTQYF
TRBJ1-5	TRBD1	few	TRBV11-2	TGTGCCAGCAGTTTACAGGGGAACAATCAGCCCCAGCATTTT	CASSLQGNNQPQHF
TRBJ2-7	NA	NA	TRBV5-6	TGTGCCAGCAGCTTGGGCATAGAGGGGCCCTCCTACGAGCAGTACTTC	CASSLGIEGPSYEQYF
TRBJ2-7	TRBD1	NA	TRBV2	TGTGCCAGCCTCCCGGGACAGTTCTCCTACGAGCAGTACTTC	CASLPGQFSYEQYF
TRBJ2-7	TRBD1	many	TRBV20-1	TGCGGACTTCGGACAGGGGGCTACGAGCAGTACTTC	CGLRTGGYEQYF
TRBJ2-2	TRBD2	NA	TRBV20-1	TGCAGTGGTCAGACTAGCGGGAGCGGAACCGGGGAGCTGTTTTTT	CSGQTSGSGTGELFF
TRBJ2-7	NA	many	TRBV12-3/TRBV12-4	TGTGCCAGCAGTTTACGAACTCCAGTCGTGGAGCAGTACTTC	CASSLRTPVVEQYF
TRBJ1-6	NA	many	TRBV6-1	TGTGCCAGCAGCGACGGGAGCTCCTATAATTCACCCCTCCACTTT	CASSDGSSYNSPLHF
TRBJ1-1	NA	many	TRBV9	TGTGCCAGCAGCGTCGAAGGGGACACTGAAGCTTTCTTT	CASSVEGDTEAFF
TRBJ2-1	TRBD2	NA	TRBV7-9	TGTGCCAGCAGCACAAACAGGCTCCTAGCGGGAGGAATGTACAATGAGCAGTTCTTC	CASSTNRLLAGGMYNEQFF
TRBJ2-3	NA	NA	TRBV19	TGTGCCAGTAGTTCCTACAGGGACGGGGGTACAGATACGCAGTATTTT	CASSSYRDGGTDTQYF
TRBJ2-2	TRBD1	few	TRBV27	TGTGCCAGCAGTTTCCGACAGGGGCGTAACACCGGGGAGCTGTTTTTT	CASSFRQGRNTGELFF
TRBJ1-4	NA	NA	TRBV7-9	TGTGCCAGCAGCCCCGGGGTCCATGAAAAACTGTTTTTT	CASSPGVHEKLFF
TRBJ1-2	NA	NA	TRBV19	TGTGCCAGGAATGGGGGACGTAGCTATGGCTACACCTTC	CARNGGRSYGYTF
TRBJ1-2	TRBD1	few	TRBV29-1	TGCAGCGTTCCAGGGGGCGCCTATGGCTACACCTTC	CSVPGGAYGYTF
TRBJ2-1	TRBD1	NA	TRBV28	TGTGCCAGCCTCCCAGGGGGCCTTAGCGGCGAGCAGTTCTTC	CASLPGGLSGEQFF
TRBJ2-5	TRBD1	many	TRBV7-3	TGTGCCAGCAGCTTAACGCCCGGGACAGAAGAGACCCAGTACTTC	CASSLTPGTEETQYF